This TCR beta chain comes out of a study of cytomegalovirus exposure and HLA in healthy donors. This clone was observed a few times. 60 Vbeta and 13 Jbeta primers were used in PCR. TCRdb keeps only in-frame clones here, not all; method: immunoSEQ multiplex PCR. This sample yields about 180,000 clones, of which roughly 80% are seen a single time; approximately 5.1% belongs to the top ten. The sample taken for sequencing was PBMCs. The TCR sequence derives from a middle-aged man in good health and CMV-seronegative.

For the CDR3, the DNA is TGTGCCAGCAGCCTCGCCGCCGGGGGCTACGAGCAGTACTTC. It yields the protein CASSLAAGGYEQYF. The chain links TRBV7-7 to TRBJ2-7; possibly TRBD2 for D (6 bases). Germline V gene data show CDR1 as SSHAT and CDR2 as FNYEAQ (reference sequence). There are 14 residues in the CDR3. V was shortened by 5 bases and J by 3 bases, with 14 bases between the two germline ends.